A single sample gave rise to the 6 T cell receptor beta chains below, sequenced in a study of shared clonotypes between healthy human individuals. Sequencing used immunoSEQ multiplex PCR; TCRdb keeps in-frame clones, though not all of them. The data contain about 2 million clones, 85% to 95% of them singletons. Sequencing input: naive CD4+ T cells sorted from blood. Subset in this sample: CD45RA+ positively selected. The receptors come from a young man in good health.

The chain carries TRBV5-1 and TRBJ2-1; D perhaps matches TRBD2 (5 bases). Germline assignment: CDR1 SGHRS and CDR2 YFSETQ. This CDR3 spans 14 amino acids. V dropped 0 bases and J dropped 6 bases, with 10 bases sitting between them. The CDR3 coding sequence is TGCGCCAGCAGCTTGGGCGACTACATCAATGAGCAGTTCTTC. Its protein is CASSLGDYINEQFF. The complete variable domain, with remaining parts taken from reference TRBV5-1 and TRBJ2-1, reads KAGVTQTPRYLIKTRGQQVTLSCSPISGHRSVSWYQQTPGQGLQFLFEYFSETQRNKGNFPGRFSGRQFSNSRSEMNVSTLELGDSALYLCASSLGDYINEQFFGPGTRLTVL.

Comments on this clone: The same CDR3 can be traced to other DNA sequences in this sample. The chain combines TRBV5-1 with TRBJ2-5; 10 bases match TRBD2. Trimming at V came to 5 bases and at J to 1 base, leaving 2 bases not matched to a gene. The CDR3 sequence is 14 residues long. In germline, CDR1 is SGHRS, CDR2 YFSETQ. The CDR3 nucleotides are TGCGCCAGCAGTAGCGGGGGGATCCAAGAGACCCAGTACTTC. It specifies CASSSGGIQETQYF.

With respect to this clone: The sample holds other DNA sequences that translate to the same CDR3. The V gene is TRBV30, the J gene TRBJ1-2; a weak D match, TRBD1 (5 bases). Trimming removed 0 bases from V and 6 bases from J, with 11 bases in between. This CDR3 is 13 amino acids long. The germline CDR1 and CDR2 sequences are GTSNPN and SVGIG (reference sequence). The DNA for the CDR3 is TGTGCCTGGAGTGTTAAAGGGGCCAATGGCTACACCTTC. Its protein product is CAWSVKGANGYTF.

This chain connects TRBV13 to TRBJ1-1; D gene uncertain. V was clipped by 3 bases and J by 6 bases, with 11 bases between them. Per the germline V gene, CDR1 is PRHDT and CDR2 is FYEKMQ (reference sequence). This CDR3 contains 13 residues. CDR3 sequence (DNA): TGTGCCAGCAGCTTTACGGTGGGTGCTGAAGCTTTCTTT. Protein product: CASSFTVGAEAFF. Full variable domain (remainder filled in from reference TRBV13 and TRBJ1-1): AAGVIQSPRHLIKEKRETATLKCYPIPRHDTVYWYQQGPGQDPQFLISFYEKMQSDKGSIPDRFSAQQFSDYHSELNMSSLELGDSALYFCASSFTVGAEAFFGQGTRLTVV.

This sequence joins TRBV7-2 and TRBJ2-1; 7 bases match TRBD2. Germline V gene data show CDR1 as SGHTA and CDR2 as FQGNSA. This CDR3 has 16 amino acids. V gave up 1 base and J gave up 6 bases; unmatched junction bases: 9. The chain's CDR3 is CASSLVGGGRLNEQFF. The DNA of the CDR3 is TGTGCCAGCAGCTTAGTGGGGGGAGGGCGGCTCAATGAGCAGTTCTTC.

This clone has at least ten counts. CDR3 in amino acids: CASSFTTPGLAGLGDTQYF. CDR3 in DNA: TGTGCCAGCAGTTTTACTACGCCTGGGCTAGCGGGCCTCGGGGATACGCAGTATTTT. V gene TRBV27 combines with J gene TRBJ2-3; TRBD2 aligns across 8 bases. Germline CDR1 and CDR2: MNHEY and SMNVEV (reference sequence). Germline trimming cut 3 bases from V and 6 bases from J; bases unmatched to any gene: 20. The CDR3 totals 19 residues.